A single sample gave rise to the 28 T cell receptor beta chains below, sequenced in a study of blood T cells in healthy people across ages. Sample-barcoded 5' priming and a J-beta primer mix drove a second PCR of roughly 7 to 11 cycles. One entry per CDR3 protein, called by TCRdb with MiXCR from the 5' RACE reads. This table holds about 1.1 million distinct CDR3 sequences, 30% to 40% found once. The sequencing input was blood. Receptors were obtained from a man between 18 and 29 years old in good health.

This clonotype turned up a few times. The genes are TRBV20-1 and TRBJ1-5, with D hard to call. CDR3 size: 15 residues. CDR1 and CDR2 (germline): DFQATT, SNEGSKA (reference sequence). V lost 2 bases and J 2 bases, leaving 13 bases between the germline ends. CDR3 in amino acids: CSARSEQRGNQPQHF. The CDR3 nucleotides are TGCAGTGCTAGATCGGAACAACGTGGCAATCAGCCCCAGCATTTT.

This clonotype was detected only a few times. The rearrangement uses TRBV18 and TRBJ2-1; tentatively, D is TRBD1 or TRBD2 (6 bases each). The V gene's germline CDR1 is KGHSH and CDR2 LQKENI. V lost 3 bases and J lost 1, with 13 bases in between. This CDR3 contains 16 residues. The CDR3 DNA reads as TGTGCCAGCTCACCTGGAGGGGGAGTATCCTACAATGAGCAGTTCTTC. Translating gives CASSPGGGVSYNEQFF.

This chain connects TRBV4-1 to TRBJ1-6; no firm D call. Germline lookup yields CDR1 MGHRA and CDR2 YSYEKL. V was shortened by 0 bases and J by 9 bases, with 15 bases between the two germline ends. CDR3 size: 16 residues. The CDR3 is CASSQESGPSSSPLHF. Written as DNA, the CDR3 is TGCGCCAGCAGCCAAGAATCCGGCCCCTCGAGTTCACCCCTCCACTTT.

Concerning this clonotype itself: This may be a read error: a much more frequent sequence differs by one nucleotide. The chain couples TRBV9 to TRBJ2-7; 9 bases fit TRBD2. J gave up 7 bases and V 0 bases, and 11 bases lay outside the gene matches. CDR1 and CDR2 (germline): SGDLS, YYNGEE. CDR3 size: 16 residues. The CDR3 DNA reads as TGTGCCAGCAGCGTAGAACCGCGGACTAGCGATGGTGAGCAGTACTTC. It specifies CASSVEPRTSDGEQYF.

V is TRBV11-2 and J is TRBJ2-3; possible D gene TRBD2, 5 bases. CDR1 and CDR2 (germline): SGHAT, FQNNGV. The CDR3 loop spans 15 amino acids. V lost 5 bases and J 3 bases, leaving 15 bases between the germline ends. This chain's CDR3 is CASSLGGLRTDTQYF. DNA for the CDR3: TGTGCCAGCAGCCTAGGAGGACTCCGAACAGATACGCAGTATTTT.

The chain uses TRBV29-1 and TRBJ1-1; D uncertain. The germline V gene has CDR1 SQVTM and CDR2 ANQGSEA. Deletions cut 2 bases from V and 11 bases from J, with 12 bases between. The CDR3 consists of 11 residues. The CDR3: CSVETGPKAFF. The CDR3 nucleotides are TGCAGCGTTGAAACGGGCCCTAAGGCTTTCTTT.

Notes on this clonotype: A read error is possible here, since a much larger clone lies one base away. This chain links TRBV20-1 with TRBJ2-4; 8 nucleotides agree with TRBD2. The J segment lost 13 bases and the V segment lost 3 bases, leaving 14 bases of the junction unmatched. The CDR3 loop spans 14 amino acids. CDR1 is DFQATT and CDR2 is SNEGSKA in the germline V gene (reference sequence). The CDR3 region has the DNA TGCAGTGCTAGCGGGGGGGGTTTAATCAATGAGCAGTACTTC. Residues: CSASGGGLINEQYF.

This rearrangement joins TRBV24-1 to TRBJ2-1; tentatively, D is TRBD1 (5 bases). V lost 4 bases, J lost 6 bases, and 9 bases lay in between. Germline V gene lookup returns CDR1 KGHDR and CDR2 SFDVKD. The length of the CDR3 is 13 residues. In DNA form, the CDR3 reads TGTGCCACCAGTGAGCAGGGTAGCAATGAGCAGTTCTTC. It translates to CATSEQGSNEQFF.

This clonotype was found a few times. The chain couples TRBV10-3 to TRBJ2-1, with D possibly being TRBD2 (5 bases). This CDR3 contains 16 residues. Trimming stripped 0 bases from V and 0 bases from J, with 9 bases between. Germline assignment: CDR1 ENHRY and CDR2 SYGVKD. The CDR3 here is CAISESVGSSYNEQFF. The DNA of the CDR3 is TGTGCCATCAGTGAGTCAGTAGGGAGCTCCTACAATGAGCAGTTCTTC.

V and J are TRBV2 and TRBJ2-5; D gene ambiguous. From germline, CDR1 is SNHLY and CDR2 FYNNEI. The CDR3 covers 10 residues. The V gene lost 3 bases and the J gene lost 6 bases, with 2 bases spanning the gap. The CDR3 sequence: CASSDKTQYF. In DNA, the CDR3 is TGTGCCAGCAGTGATAAGACCCAGTACTTC.

The sample holds a few counts of this clonotype. The chain has TRBV20-1 and TRBJ2-3, with D tentatively TRBD1 (6 bases). CDR3 length equals 13 residues. Trimming took 6 bases from V and 2 from J, leaving 12 bases between them. Germline V gene lookup returns CDR1 DFQATT and CDR2 SNEGSKA (reference sequence). This chain's CDR3 is CSATRDTTDTQYF. CDR3 bases: TGCAGTGCCACACGGGACACCACAGATACGCAGTATTTT.

The chain has TRBV10-3 and TRBJ1-2, with 8 bases fitting TRBD1. Germline V gene sequence: CDR1 ENHRY, CDR2 SYGVKD. This CDR3 has 13 amino acids. V shed 5 bases, J shed 6 bases, and the junction held 5 bases outside the gene matches. DNA for the CDR3: TGTGCCATCAGTACGGACAGGGTTAATGGCTACACCTTC. This encodes CAISTDRVNGYTF.

The chain links TRBV4-1 to TRBJ2-5; D unresolved. The end of the DNA is better explained by TRBJ2-7, so the J call may be wrong. This CDR3 is 14 amino acids long. CDR1 MGHRA and CDR2 YSYEKL come from the germline V gene. The CDR3 DNA is TGCGCCAGCAGAGGTGAAAGTTATTTCGACGAGCAGTACTTC. It is translated as CASRGESYFDEQYF.

The CDR3 nucleotides are TGTGCCAGCAGCTTAGCCGACCTCAGCCCCTACAATGAGCAGTTCTTC. Translated, it gives CASSLADLSPYNEQFF. V is TRBV7-9 and J is TRBJ2-1, with D unresolved. Germline CDR1 and CDR2: SEHNR and FQNEAQ (reference sequence). The V and J ends lost 0 bases and 2 bases respectively, with 11 bases between them. The CDR3 loop spans 16 amino acids.

This chain uses TRBV9 with TRBJ2-5; D gene unclear. Deletions cut 4 bases from V and 2 bases from J, with 15 bases between. The germline gives CDR1 SGDLS, CDR2 YYNGEE. The CDR3 has 15 amino acids. In DNA, the CDR3 is TGTGCCAGCAGCCCCTCCTCGGTGCAACAAGAGACCCAGTACTTC. Translating gives CASSPSSVQQETQYF.

This chain links TRBV6-5 with TRBJ1-1, with 9 nucleotides matching TRBD1. CDR3 length: 16 residues. V was clipped by 0 bases and J by 5 bases; unmatched bases: 7. CDR1 and CDR2 (germline): MNHEY, SVGAGI. The CDR3 reads CASSYSGQGRGTEAFF. The CDR3 DNA is TGTGCCAGCAGTTACTCGGGACAGGGAAGAGGTACTGAAGCTTTCTTT.

The CDR3 here is CASSHGQNSYEQYF. CDR3 bases: TGTGCCAGCAGCCACGGACAGAACTCCTACGAGCAGTACTTC. V is TRBV5-5 and J is TRBJ2-7; D might be TRBD1 (6 bases). V was trimmed by 4 bases and J by 0 bases, leaving 11 bases between them. This CDR3 is built from 14 residues. Germline V lookup: CDR1 SGHKS, CDR2 YYEKEE (reference sequence).

This clonotype turned up a few times. The V call is TRBV5-1, the J call TRBJ2-3; a possible D gene is TRBD2 (6 bases). From germline, CDR1 is SGHRS and CDR2 YFSETQ. This CDR3 is 15 amino acids long. Trimming took 2 bases from V and 3 from J, leaving 13 bases between them. The CDR3 coding sequence is TGCGCCAGCAGCTTCTCGGGGGAAAAAACAGATACGCAGTATTTT. It specifies CASSFSGEKTDTQYF.

A few counts support this clonotype. This chain links TRBV2 with TRBJ1-4; D possibly corresponds to TRBD1 (5 bases). V gave up 6 bases and J gave up 8 bases, with 13 bases separating them. The CDR3 consists of 13 residues. CDR1 SNHLY and CDR2 FYNNEI come from the germline V gene. The CDR3 sequence is CASRGESGEKLFF. The CDR3 coding sequence is TGTGCCAGCAGAGGTGAATCAGGGGAAAAACTGTTTTTT.

This clonotype was observed a few times. This rearrangement joins TRBV4-3 to TRBJ2-3, with D unclear. CDR1 and CDR2 (germline): LGHNA, YSLEER. V dropped 1 base and J dropped 5 bases, with 10 bases sitting between them. The CDR3 is 14 amino acids. Here the CDR3 reads CASSQGPVGDTQYF. The CDR3 coding sequence is TGCGCCAGCAGCCAAGGACCTGTGGGAGATACGCAGTATTTT.

This clonotype occurred many times. V usage is TRBV2 and J usage is TRBJ1-2, with a weak D call TRBD1 (5 bases). Germline CDR1 is SNHLY and CDR2 is FYNNEI. This CDR3 comprises 12 residues. V was shortened by 3 bases and J by 8 bases, with 10 bases between the two germline ends. CDR3: CASSDLQEGYTF. The CDR3 DNA follows: TGTGCCAGCAGTGATCTACAGGAGGGCTACACCTTC.

V is TRBV5-1 and J is TRBJ2-1, with 13 bases identical to TRBD2. The last part of the DNA fits TRBJ2-7 better; the J call may be wrong. Germline loops: CDR1 SGHRS, CDR2 YFSETQ. CDR3 length equals 17 residues. CDR3 sequence: CASSSGLAGSSYNEQYF. Written as DNA, the CDR3 is TGCGCCAGCAGCTCGGGACTAGCGGGGAGCTCCTACAATGAGCAGTACTTC.

Note on this clonotype: Just one base apart from a much larger clone, this may be a read error. The chain couples TRBV7-2 to TRBJ1-2; a possible D gene is TRBD1 (5 bases). This CDR3 is 17 amino acids long. The germline gives CDR1 SGHTA, CDR2 FQGNSA. V gave up 3 bases and J gave up 0 bases, with 17 bases separating them. CDR3 DNA: TGTGCCAGCAGCTTGTCCAGCGCTAGGGACGCTAACTATGGCTACACCTTC. As protein: CASSLSSARDANYGYTF.

CDR3 DNA: TGCAGTGCCCTAGAGGGGGGCTACGGAAGTCAGCCCCAGCATTTT. This codes for CSALEGGYGSQPQHF. The J gene is TRBJ1-5, the V gene TRBV20-1; D may be TRBD1 (6 bases). The germline CDR1 and CDR2 sequences are DFQATT and SNEGSKA (reference sequence). V lost 6 bases to trimming and J lost 6 bases, with 21 bases between them. This CDR3 comprises 15 residues.

The V call is TRBV12-3 or TRBV12-4, the J call TRBJ2-1; possibly TRBD1 for D (6 bases). The CDR3 length is 18 residues. Between the trimmed V and J ends, which lost 6 bases and 4 bases, there was a span of 25 bases. CDR3 amino acids: CASSPGRESGASYNEQFF. The DNA of the CDR3 is TGTGCCAGCAGCCCAGGACGGGAATCAGGGGCTTCTTACAATGAGCAGTTCTTC.

V usage is TRBV6-6 and J usage is TRBJ2-7; D is possibly TRBD2 (6 bases). The CDR3 spans 14 residues. With 2 bases removed from V and 4 bases from J, the gap between germline ends came to 12 bases. CDR1 is MNHNY, CDR2 SVGAGI, per germline (reference sequence). The CDR3 coding sequence is TGTGCCAGCAGTTACGGGGGACTGAAGTACGAGCAGTACTTC. This sequence encodes CASSYGGLKYEQYF.

This clonotype showed up just a few times. V is TRBV9 and J is TRBJ1-1, with D possibly matching TRBD1 (6 bases). The germline V gene has CDR1 SGDLS and CDR2 YYNGEE. There are 14 residues in the CDR3. The ends were cut back, 2 bases at V and 2 bases at J, with 10 bases in the middle. Here the CDR3 reads CASSVGQLNTEAFF. The CDR3 bases are TGTGCCAGCAGCGTTGGACAGTTAAACACTGAAGCTTTCTTT. The whole variable domain, remainder taken from reference TRBV9 and TRBJ1-1, is DSGVTQTPKHLITATGQRVTLRCSPRSGDLSVYWYQQSLDQGLQFLIQYYNGEERAKGNILERFSAQQFPDLHSELNLSSLELGDSALYFCASSVGQLNTEAFFGQGTRLTVV.

This clonotype was observed a handful of times. This chain links TRBV29-1 with TRBJ1-1, with 7 positions matching TRBD1. Losses at the gene ends were 4 bases for V and 6 bases for J; bases not matched to a gene: 14. Looked up from germline, CDR1 is SQVTM and CDR2 is ANQGSEA. This CDR3 is 15 amino acids long. Here the CDR3 reads CSVVIPTGTRAEAFF. The CDR3 DNA follows: TGCAGCGTTGTGATCCCGACAGGGACAAGGGCTGAAGCTTTCTTT. The full variable domain, completed using reference TRBV29-1 and TRBJ1-1, is SAVISQKPSRDICQRGTSLTIQCQVDSQVTMMFWYRQQPGQSLTLIATANQGSEATYESGFVIDKFPISRPNLTFSTLTVSNMSPEDSSIYLCSVVIPTGTRAEAFFGQGTRLTVV.